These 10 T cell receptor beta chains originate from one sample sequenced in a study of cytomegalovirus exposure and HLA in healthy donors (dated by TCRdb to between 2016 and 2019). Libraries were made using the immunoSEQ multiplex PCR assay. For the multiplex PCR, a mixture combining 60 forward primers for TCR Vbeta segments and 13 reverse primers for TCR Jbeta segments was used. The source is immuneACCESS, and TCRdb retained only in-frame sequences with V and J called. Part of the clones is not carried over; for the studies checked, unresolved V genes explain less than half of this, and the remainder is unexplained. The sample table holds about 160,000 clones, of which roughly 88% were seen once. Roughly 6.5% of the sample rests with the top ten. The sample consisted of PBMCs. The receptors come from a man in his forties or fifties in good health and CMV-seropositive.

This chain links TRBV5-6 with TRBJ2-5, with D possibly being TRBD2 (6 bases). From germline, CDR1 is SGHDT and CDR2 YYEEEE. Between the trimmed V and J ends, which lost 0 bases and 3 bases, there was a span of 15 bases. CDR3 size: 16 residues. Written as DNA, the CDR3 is TGTGCCAGCAGCTTGGTTCCGGGGGTACTTAAAGAGACCCAGTACTTC. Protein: CASSLVPGVLKETQYF.

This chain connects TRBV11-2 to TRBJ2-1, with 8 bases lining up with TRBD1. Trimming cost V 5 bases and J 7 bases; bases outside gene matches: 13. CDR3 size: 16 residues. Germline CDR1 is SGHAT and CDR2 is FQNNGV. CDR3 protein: CASSKTGGLGGNEQFF. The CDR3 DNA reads TGTGCCAGCAGCAAAACAGGGGGTCTAGGAGGGAATGAGCAGTTCTTC.

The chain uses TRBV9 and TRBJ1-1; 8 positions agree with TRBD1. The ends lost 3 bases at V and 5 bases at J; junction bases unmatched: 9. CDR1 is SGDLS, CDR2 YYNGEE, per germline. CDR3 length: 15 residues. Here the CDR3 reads CASSATGQGGTEAFF. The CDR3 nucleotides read TGTGCCAGCAGCGCGACCGGACAGGGTGGTACTGAAGCTTTCTTT.

CDR3: CATSGATNYGYTF. The CDR3 nucleotides read TGTGCCACCAGCGGGGCCACAAACTATGGCTACACCTTC. V gene TRBV15 combines with J gene TRBJ1-2; the D gene is possibly TRBD1 (5 bases). This CDR3 comprises 13 residues. The V gene's germline CDR1 is LNHNV and CDR2 YYDKDF (reference sequence). Deletions cut 5 bases from V and 2 bases from J, with 9 bases between.

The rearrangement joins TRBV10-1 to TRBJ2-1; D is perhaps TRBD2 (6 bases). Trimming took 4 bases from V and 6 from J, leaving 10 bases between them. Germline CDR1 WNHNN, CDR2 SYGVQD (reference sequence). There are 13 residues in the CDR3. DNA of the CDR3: TGCGCCAGCAGTGGTAGCGGTACCAATGAGCAGTTCTTC. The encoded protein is CASSGSGTNEQFF.

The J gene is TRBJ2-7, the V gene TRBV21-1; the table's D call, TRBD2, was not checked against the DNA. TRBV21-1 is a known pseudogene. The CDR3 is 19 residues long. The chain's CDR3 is CASSKGGPSGGRPGYEQYF. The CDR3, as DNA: TGTGCCAGCAGCAAAGGCGGCCCTAGCGGGGGACGGCCAGGCTACGAGCAGTACTTC.

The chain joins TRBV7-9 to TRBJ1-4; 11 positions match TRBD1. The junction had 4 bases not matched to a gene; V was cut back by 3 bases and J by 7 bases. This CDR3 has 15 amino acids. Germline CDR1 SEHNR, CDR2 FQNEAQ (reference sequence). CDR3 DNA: TGTGCCAGCAGCTTGGACAGGGGGCAGGGTGAAAAACTGTTTTTT. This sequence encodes CASSLDRGQGEKLFF.

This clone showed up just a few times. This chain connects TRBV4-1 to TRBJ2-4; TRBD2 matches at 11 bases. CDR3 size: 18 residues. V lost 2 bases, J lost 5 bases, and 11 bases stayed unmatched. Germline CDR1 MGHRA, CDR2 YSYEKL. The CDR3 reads CASSQQTSGAPWENIQYF. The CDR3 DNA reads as TGCGCCAGCAGCCAACAGACTAGCGGGGCCCCCTGGGAAAACATTCAGTACTTC.

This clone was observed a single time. Here the CDR3 reads CASSLVGGDSPLHF. The CDR3 DNA follows: TGTGCCAGCAGCTTAGTAGGGGGGGATTCACCCCTCCACTTT. V is TRBV7-2 and J is TRBJ1-6; possibly TRBD1 for D (6 bases). V was trimmed by 1 base and J by 8 bases, leaving 9 bases between them. In germline, CDR1 is SGHTA, CDR2 FQGNSA. The length of the CDR3 is 14 residues.

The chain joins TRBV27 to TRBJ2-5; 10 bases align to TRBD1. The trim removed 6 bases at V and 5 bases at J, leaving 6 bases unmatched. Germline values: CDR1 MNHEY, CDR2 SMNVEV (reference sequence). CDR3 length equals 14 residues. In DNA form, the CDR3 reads TGTGCCAGCAGATCGGGACAGGGGATCGAGACCCAGTACTTC. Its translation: CASRSGQGIETQYF.